This T cell receptor (beta chain) was sequenced for a study of blood T cell repertoires in COVID-19 (dated by TCRdb to about 2020). In terms of the full investigation: Samples covering the acute and convalescent phases of COVID-19 were provided by collaborators in the United States, Italy and Spain. The material from the prospective study consisted of cDNA or gDNA derived from T cells, B-cell-depleted T cells, or PBMCs. Deeply sampled blood TCRbeta repertoires from subjects exposed to, actively infected with, or recovered from COVID-19 were included in the dataset. A freely available public database, intended as a resource for researchers studying the immune response to SARS-CoV-2, is where the repertoires were released. Samples were obtained from the ongoing ImmuneRACE study (first 160 participants) and from some 1,200 subjects provided by 6 global collaborators. A de-identified subject ID, COVID-19 status, age in years and sex were almost always included in the sample metadata. Where available, HLA class I and class II types were taken from metadata supplied by the sample provider and were not determined by assay-based typing.

The immunoSEQ Assay, a bias-controlled multiplex PCR, was used to amplify TCRbeta CDR3 regions from genomic DNA. As for the authors' bioinformatics: Nucleated cell counts per sample were estimated from amplification of reference gene primers within the assay. Sequence reads were collapsed and filtered to measure the absolute abundance of every unique TCRbeta CDR3 rearrangement. Productive Simpson clonality was computed per sample as the square root of Simpson's diversity index over productive rearrangements. Entries here come from immuneACCESS through TCRdb and include only in-frame sequences with V and J called. Some clones fail to appear in such tables; in the studies checked, an unresolved V gene covers under half of the shortfall, and the cause of the remainder is unknown. V and J calls and clone size are given by that table; D and trimming were obtained from the DNA. A total of 200,000 to 300,000 clones appear in this sample, approximately 86% of them only once. The ten largest clones represent 1.5% to 2% of the sample.

Points the paper makes about the study in general: The quantity of clinical and demographic metadata differed by source and by participant and was supplied without curation.

A word on this clone: This clone's antigen is unknown. Base qualities are missing; no much larger clone stands one base away.

Another Seattle source contributed samples from volunteer blood donors who had recovered from COVID-19. Collaborating institutions collected whole blood in K2EDTA tubes following their own protocols. For TCRbeta analysis, collaborators shipped samples in one of three forms: frozen whole blood, isolated PBMCs, or DNA extracted from either of those sample types. V is pared back by 5 bases and J by 5 bases, with 10 bases lying between the germline termini. The CDR3 runs 12 residues from the cysteine to the phenylalanine. The CDR3 DNA has 36 bases and is translated from base 1. Sequences SEHNR (CDR1) and FQNEAQ (CDR2) are obtained from the germline V gene (reference sequence).

The TCR sequence derives from a woman aged 60-75 years who had recovered from COVID-19. The sequence is built from TRBV7-9 and TRBJ2-7; TRBD2 is a possible D gene, resting on 6 matching bases. Sequencing was done on a sample of peripheral blood. The DNA sequence follows: TGTGCCAGCAGCGGGGGGTCCAACGAGCAGTACTTC. This sequence encodes CASSGGSNEQYF.